These T cell receptor beta chains were read from a single sample in a study of CD8 T cells in ankylosing spondylitis. TCRdb independently ran MiXCR on the 5' RACE reads; one entry per CDR3 protein. The sample gives a few hundred thousand distinct CDR3 sequences, about 12% of which show up once; almost 7% is in the top ten. The sample taken for sequencing was blood, either unsorted or a sorted T cell fraction (not recorded which). These receptors were obtained from a male donor with ankylosing spondylitis. The CDR3 runs from the conserved cysteine through the conserved F or W. The D gene is left open where the match is weak. Clone size is given for some rows only: seen once, a few or many times, or a class if the clone is expanded.

J | size | V | D | CDR3 | DNA
TRBJ2-1 | few | TRBV7-8 | . | CASSLEEGYNEQFF | TGTGCCAGCAGCTTAGAGGAGGGCTACAATGAGCAGTTCTTC
TRBJ2-1 | few | TRBV10-3 | TRBD2 | CAISDSSGRSYNEQFF | TGTGCCATCAGTGACTCTAGCGGGAGGTCCTACAATGAGCAGTTCTTC
TRBJ2-4 | few | TRBV10-1 | TRBD2 | CASSGGPGAGNIQYF | TGCGCCAGCAGTGGGGGACCGGGAGCGGGGAACATTCAGTACTTC
TRBJ2-5 | . | TRBV10-3 | TRBD2 | CAISEGTSGLGETQYF | TGTGCCATCAGTGAGGGGACTAGCGGTCTGGGGGAGACCCAGTACTTC
TRBJ2-2 | few | TRBV10-3 | TRBD1 | CATKRTGLNTGELFF | TGTGCCACCAAAAGGACAGGGCTGAACACCGGGGAGCTGTTTTTT
TRBJ2-5 | . | TRBV20-1 | . | CSARGRMKETQYF | TGCAGTGCTAGAGGGCGCATGAAAGAGACCCAGTACTTC
TRBJ2-1 | . | TRBV9 | TRBD2 | CASSTRAGSYNEQFF | TGTGCCAGCAGCACCCGAGCGGGATCCTACAATGAGCAGTTCTTC
TRBJ2-1 | . | TRBV10-2 | . | CASKGTPSRDVQFF | TGCGCCAGCAAAGGGACCCCATCAAGGGATGTGCAGTTCTTC
TRBJ2-5 | . | TRBV24-1 | TRBD2 | CATSGTSGRAGAETQYF | TGTGCCACCAGTGGGACTAGCGGGAGGGCAGGGGCGGAGACCCAGTACTTC
TRBJ1-1 | . | TRBV29-1 | . | CSIRNMNTEAFF | TGCAGCATAAGAAACATGAACACTGAAGCTTTCTTT
TRBJ2-5 | few | TRBV12-3/TRBV12-4 | . | CASSPFQGETQYF | TGTGCCAGCAGTCCTTTTCAGGGAGAGACCCAGTACTTC
TRBJ1-4 | . | TRBV24-1 | . | CATSDARAGEKLFF | TGTGCCACCAGCGACGCCAGGGCGGGTGAAAAACTGTTTTTT
TRBJ1-1 | . | TRBV5-1 | TRBD1 | CASSWTGEGAFF | TGCGCCAGCAGCTGGACAGGGGAGGGGGCTTTCTTT
TRBJ2-1 | many | TRBV25-1 | TRBD1 | CASSDSGTGAYNEQFF | TGTGCCAGCAGTGATTCCGGGACAGGGGCCTACAATGAGCAGTTCTTC
TRBJ2-3 | . | TRBV9 | . | CASSATSPTQYF | TGTGCCAGCAGCGCCACTAGCCCTACGCAGTATTTT
TRBJ1-1 | few | TRBV5-1 | . | CASSYRGGRNTEAFF | TGCGCCAGCAGCTATCGGGGAGGTAGGAACACTGAAGCTTTCTTT
TRBJ2-1 | . | TRBV20-1 | . | CSASRAANEQFF | TGCAGTGCGTCCAGGGCCGCCAATGAGCAGTTCTTC
TRBJ2-1 | . | TRBV11-3 | . | CASSLGAVSSYNEQFF | TGTGCCAGCAGCTTAGGGGCGGTCAGCTCCTACAATGAGCAGTTCTTC
TRBJ2-1 | . | TRBV12-3/TRBV12-4 | . | CASSPQESSYNEQFF | TGTGCCAGCAGTCCCCAGGAAAGCTCCTACAATGAGCAGTTCTTC
TRBJ2-1 | few | TRBV2 | TRBD2 | CASSETSGSRYNEQFF | TGTGCCAGCAGTGAAACTAGCGGGAGCCGTTACAATGAGCAGTTCTTC
TRBJ2-3 | . | TRBV20-1 | . | CSARGRTDTQYF | TGCAGTGCTAGGGGGAGGACAGATACGCAGTATTTT
TRBJ2-1 | few | TRBV11-2 | TRBD1 | CASSQGQSYNEQFF | TGTGCCAGCAGCCAGGGACAGTCCTACAATGAGCAGTTCTTC
TRBJ1-3 | . | TRBV2 | . | CASSDRVSGNTIYF | TGTGCCAGCAGTGACAGGGTTTCGGGAAACACCATATATTTT
TRBJ2-2 | few | TRBV21-1 | . | CASSKVPGPSRELFF | TGTGCCAGCAGCAAAGTCCCAGGGCCCTCCAGGGAGCTGTTTTTT
TRBJ2-5 | few | TRBV6-2/TRBV6-3 | . | CASRRLGETQYF | TGTGCCAGCAGAAGACTCGGGGAGACCCAGTACTTC
TRBJ2-3 | few | TRBV3-1 | . | CASSQDPGLSTDTQYF | TGTGCCAGCAGCCAAGATCCTGGACTCAGCACAGATACGCAGTATTTT
TRBJ2-7 | . | TRBV4-1 | TRBD1 | CASSQDRGTGIRQYF | TGCGCCAGCAGCCAAGATAGGGGGACAGGGATTCGGCAGTACTTC
TRBJ2-1 | few | TRBV7-2 | TRBD2 | CASSLVSGTRGNEQFF | TGTGCCAGCAGCTTAGTGTCCGGGACTAGAGGCAATGAGCAGTTCTTC
TRBJ2-5 | . | TRBV11-3 | . | CASSPPTRSLETQYF | TGTGCCAGCAGCCCTCCAACTAGGAGCCTGGAGACCCAGTACTTC
TRBJ2-2 | few | TRBV7-2 | . | CASSSTAALYTGELFF | TGTGCCAGCAGCTCAACGGCCGCTTTATACACCGGGGAGCTGTTTTTT
TRBJ2-3 | few | TRBV6-5 | . | CASSYGPGTSTDTQYF | TGTGCCAGCAGTTATGGACCCGGTACTAGCACAGATACGCAGTATTTT
TRBJ2-2 | . | TRBV5-1 | . | CASSSGDAAGTGELFF | TGCGCCAGCAGCTCGGGGGATGCGGCGGGCACCGGGGAGCTGTTTTTT
TRBJ1-3 | many | TRBV11-3 | . | CASSVDRNTIYF | TGTGCCAGCAGCGTCGACAGGAACACCATATATTTT
TRBJ2-3 | few | TRBV5-1 | . | CASSFEGEGTQYF | TGCGCCAGCAGCTTTGAGGGAGAAGGTACGCAGTATTTT
TRBJ1-1 | few | TRBV19 | . | CASSIRGLTEAFF | TGTGCCAGTAGTATACGAGGCCTCACTGAAGCTTTCTTT
TRBJ1-1 | . | TRBV15 | TRBD1 | CATSPRQGGTEAFF | TGTGCCACCAGCCCTCGACAGGGTGGTACTGAAGCTTTCTTT
TRBJ2-2 | few | TRBV20-1 | . | CSALPGATTGELFF | TGCAGTGCTCTCCCGGGGGCCACCACCGGGGAGCTGTTTTTT
TRBJ2-7 | . | TRBV2 | TRBD2 | CASIPLPSGRSYEQYF | TGTGCCAGCATCCCACTACCTAGCGGGAGGAGCTACGAGCAGTACTTC
TRBJ2-1 | . | TRBV20-1 | . | CSARSWTSSSYNEQFF | TGCAGTGCTAGATCGTGGACTTCGAGCTCCTACAATGAGCAGTTCTTC
TRBJ1-6 | few | TRBV19 | TRBD1 | CASRGWTGNNSPLHF | TGTGCCAGTAGAGGTTGGACAGGGAATAATTCACCCCTCCACTTT
TRBJ2-2 | many | TRBV3-1 | . | CASSQVTGELFF | TGTGCCAGCAGCCAGGTTACCGGGGAGCTGTTTTTT
TRBJ2-5 | few | TRBV12-5 | TRBD2 | CASGPGLAGETQYF | TGTGCTAGTGGTCCGGGACTAGCGGGCGAGACCCAGTACTTC
TRBJ1-5 | . | TRBV20-1 | TRBD1 | CSARRTGNSNQPQHF | TGCAGTGCTAGACGGACAGGTAATAGCAATCAGCCCCAGCATTTT
TRBJ2-5 | . | TRBV5-1 | . | CASSFGRESETQYF | TGCGCCAGCAGCTTCGGTCGGGAATCTGAGACCCAGTACTTC
TRBJ2-7 | few | TRBV20-1 | TRBD2 | CSARTTAGNYEQYF | TGCAGTGCTAGGACTACAGCGGGAAACTACGAGCAGTACTTC
TRBJ2-3 | . | TRBV29-1 | . | CSVDGLGGSTDTQYF | TGCAGCGTTGACGGGTTAGGGGGTAGCACAGATACGCAGTATTTT
TRBJ2-6 | few | TRBV12-3/TRBV12-4 | . | CASSLVTGSGANVLTF | TGTGCCAGCAGTTTAGTCACAGGCTCTGGGGCCAACGTCCTGACTTTC
TRBJ2-1 | few | TRBV5-1 | TRBD1 | CASRPPRDRYNEQFF | TGCGCCAGCAGGCCACCCCGGGACAGATACAATGAGCAGTTCTTC
TRBJ2-1 | . | TRBV27 | TRBD2 | CASSLGSGNLYNEQFF | TGTGCCAGCAGTTTAGGGAGCGGGAACCTTTACAATGAGCAGTTCTTC
TRBJ2-3 | . | TRBV5-1 | . | CASSFNPSRRADTQYF | TGCGCCAGCAGCTTTAACCCTAGTCGGAGGGCAGATACGCAGTATTTT
TRBJ2-5 | . | TRBV28 | TRBD2 | CASSHGTSGRPGETQYF | TGTGCCAGCAGCCATGGGACTAGCGGGAGGCCGGGGGAGACCCAGTACTTC
TRBJ2-3 | . | TRBV10-1 | . | CASSEGAEKNTDTQYF | TGCGCCAGCAGTGAAGGGGCAGAGAAAAACACAGATACGCAGTATTTT
TRBJ1-1 | . | TRBV2 | . | CASSDGLGTEAFF | TGTGCCAGCAGTGACGGATTAGGGACTGAAGCTTTCTTT
TRBJ2-5 | . | TRBV15 | TRBD2 | CATSRGAGAYVGQETQYF | TGTGCCACCAGCAGAGGAGCGGGAGCCTACGTTGGGCAAGAGACCCAGTACTTC